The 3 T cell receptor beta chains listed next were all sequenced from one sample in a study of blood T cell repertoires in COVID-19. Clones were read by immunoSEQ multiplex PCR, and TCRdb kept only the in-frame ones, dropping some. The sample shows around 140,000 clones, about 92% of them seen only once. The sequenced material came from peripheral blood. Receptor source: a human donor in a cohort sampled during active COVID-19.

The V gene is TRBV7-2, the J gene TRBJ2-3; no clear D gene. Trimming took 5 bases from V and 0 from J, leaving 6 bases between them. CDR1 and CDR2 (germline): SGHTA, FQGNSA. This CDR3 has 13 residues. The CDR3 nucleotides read TGTGCCAGCAGCCTCGAGAGCACAGATACGCAGTATTTT. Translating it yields CASSLESTDTQYF. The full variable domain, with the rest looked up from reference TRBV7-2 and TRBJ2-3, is GAGVSQSPSNKVTEKGKDVELRCDPISGHTALYWYRQSLGQGLEFLIYFQGNSAPDKSGLPSDRFSAERTGGSVSTLTIQRTQQEDSAVYLCASSLESTDTQYFGPGTRLTVL.

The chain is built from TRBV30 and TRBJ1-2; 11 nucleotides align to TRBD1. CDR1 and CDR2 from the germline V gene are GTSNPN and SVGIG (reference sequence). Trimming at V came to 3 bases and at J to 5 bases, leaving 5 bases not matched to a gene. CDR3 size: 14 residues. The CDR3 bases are TGTGCCTGGAGGTTAAGGGACAGGGGGTATGGCTACACCTTC. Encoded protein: CAWRLRDRGYGYTF.

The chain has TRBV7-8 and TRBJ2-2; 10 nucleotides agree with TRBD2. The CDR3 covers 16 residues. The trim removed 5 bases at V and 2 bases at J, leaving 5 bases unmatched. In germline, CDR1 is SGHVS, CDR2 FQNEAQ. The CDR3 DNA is TGTGCCAGCAGCCTCACTAGCGGGGTTAACACCGGGGAGCTGTTTTTT. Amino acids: CASSLTSGVNTGELFF.